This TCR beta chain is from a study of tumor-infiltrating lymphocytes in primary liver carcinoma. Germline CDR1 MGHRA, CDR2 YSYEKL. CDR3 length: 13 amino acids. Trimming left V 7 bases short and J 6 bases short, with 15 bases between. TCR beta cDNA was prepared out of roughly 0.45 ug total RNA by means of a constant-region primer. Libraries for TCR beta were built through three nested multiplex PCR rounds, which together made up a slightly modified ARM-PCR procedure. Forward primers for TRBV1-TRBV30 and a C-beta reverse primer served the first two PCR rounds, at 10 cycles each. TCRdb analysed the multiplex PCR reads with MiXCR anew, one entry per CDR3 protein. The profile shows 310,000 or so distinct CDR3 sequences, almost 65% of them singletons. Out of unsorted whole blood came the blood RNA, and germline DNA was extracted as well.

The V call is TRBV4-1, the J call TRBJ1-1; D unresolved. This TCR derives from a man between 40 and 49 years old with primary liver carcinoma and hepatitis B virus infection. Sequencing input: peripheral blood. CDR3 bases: TGCGCCAGCATCCAGGTGATGGGTCCTGAAGCTTTCTTT. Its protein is CASIQVMGPEAFF.